This T cell receptor (beta chain) was found in a study of regulatory T cells in long-lasting Graves disease. Regarding time point: newly diagnosed GD, antithyroid drugs for less than 3 months. There was RNA extracted from PBMCs, and the TCR library was made from it. An endocrinology department in Xi'an, China, supplied the patients. The TCR beta library used iRepertoire HTBI primers with Arm-PCR amplification of CDR3. One entry per CDR3 protein, called by TCRdb with MiXCR from the multiplex PCR reads. The sample carries 300,000 to 400,000 distinct CDR3 sequences, 18% recorded once. Study-level points and caveats: The researchers studied only peripheral blood, not thyroid tissue. TCR diversity was lower in persistent than newly diagnosed Graves' disease. There were preferences for TRBV28, TRBJ1-2 and TRBJ2-5 in persistent disease.

The CDR3 extends over 15 amino acids. V dropped 0 bases and J dropped 4 bases, with 11 bases sitting between them. Germline V gives CDR1 SGHRS, CDR2 YFSETQ. This clonotype was picked up many times. Its target is unknown. This clonotype originated in a female donor with Graves disease. The rearrangement links TRBV5-1 to TRBJ2-1; D call uncertain. Sequenced material: peripheral blood mononuclear cells (PBMCs), taken at new diagnosis, from a patient treated with antithyroid drugs. CDR3 DNA sequence: TGCGCCAGCAGCTTGGAAGGTCAGACGTACAATGAGCAGTTCTTC. Protein: CASSLEGQTYNEQFF.